The 17 T cell receptor beta chains given below trace back to one sample, sequenced in a study of T cell responses to AZD1222 COVID-19 vaccine. Sequencing was performed with immunoSEQ multiplex PCR; in TCRdb, only in-frame clones are kept and a portion is missing. Found here are under 150,000 clones, over 90% of them singletons; the top ten hold 5% to 6.5%. This specimen was peripheral blood, taken on day 0 of AZD1222 vaccination. The receptors derive from an adult in good health.

V gene TRBV28 combines with J gene TRBJ2-7; TRBD1 matches 7 bases. J gave up 2 bases and V 2 bases, and 6 bases lay outside the gene matches. The CDR3 is 15 residues long. CDR1 and CDR2 from the germline V gene are MDHEN and SYDVKM. The CDR3 loop is CASSLGTEKAYEQYF. The CDR3 DNA follows: TGTGCCAGCAGTTTAGGGACAGAGAAAGCCTACGAGCAGTACTTC.

CDR3 amino acids: CASSIDRGSNQPQHF. CDR3 bases: TGTGCCAGCAGCATCGACAGGGGGAGCAATCAGCCCCAGCATTTT. The chain uses TRBV6-5 and TRBJ1-5; 9 nucleotides line up with TRBD1. The CDR3 is made up of 15 amino acids. Looked up from germline, CDR1 is MNHEY and CDR2 is SVGAGI. V trimming: 6 bases; J trimming: 1 base; junction bases outside the gene matches: 4.

The chain uses TRBV5-6 and TRBJ1-5; no clear D. Germline CDR1 is SGHDT and CDR2 is YYEEEE. This CDR3 contains 14 residues. V lost 1 base and J lost 3, with 8 bases in between. In nucleotides, the CDR3 is TGTGCCAGCAGCTTGATAGGCAACAATCAGCCCCAGCATTTT. The encoded protein is CASSLIGNNQPQHF.

V and J are TRBV7-8 and TRBJ2-2; D ambiguous. CDR1 is SGHVS, CDR2 FQNEAQ, per germline. Trimming took off 7 bases at V and 8 bases at J, with 23 bases between the two ends. CDR3 length: 16 residues. The CDR3 nucleotides read TGTGCCAGCATGAAGCGTGCGGTCGACTCCCGAGGGGAGCTGTTTTTT. Protein product: CASMKRAVDSRGELFF.

The J gene is TRBJ2-3, the V gene TRBV3-1 (or the pseudogene TRBV3-2); 8 bases match TRBD1. The CDR3 length is 14 residues. The germline gives CDR1 LGHDT, CDR2 YNNKEL (reference sequence). V lost 4 bases to trimming and J lost 3 bases; unmatched junction nucleotides: 3. Here the CDR3 reads CASSLRQGTDTQYF. DNA for the CDR3: TGTGCCAGCAGCCTCCGACAGGGGACAGATACGCAGTATTTT.

The chain has TRBV6-2 or TRBV6-3 and TRBJ2-7, with D possibly matching TRBD2 (6 bases). The CDR3 runs 11 residues. Trimming removed 2 bases at V and 9 bases at J, with 8 bases between. Per the germline V gene, CDR1 is MNHEY and CDR2 is SVGEGT. DNA of the CDR3: TGTGCCAGCAGTTACGTGGAGGGGCAGTACTTC. Protein product: CASSYVEGQYF.

This rearrangement joins TRBV7-9 to TRBJ1-2; D might be TRBD1 (5 bases). The germline V and J ends were trimmed by 5 bases and 7 bases, with 17 bases remaining between them. Germline V gene data show CDR1 as SEHNR and CDR2 as FQNEAQ (reference sequence). The CDR3 is 14 residues long. CDR3: CASSLPGGGSGYTF. CDR3 in DNA: TGTGCCAGCAGCCTACCCGGGGGGGGAAGTGGCTACACCTTC.

The chain links TRBV24-1 to TRBJ2-1, with a weak D call TRBD2 (5 bases). The V end lost 2 bases, the J end lost 1 base, and 11 bases lay between the germline ends. Per germline, CDR1 KGHDR and CDR2 SFDVKD. The CDR3 totals 16 residues. CDR3 in amino acids: CATSDSTTGSYNEQFF. The CDR3 DNA reads as TGTGCCACCAGTGATTCGACCACGGGGTCCTACAATGAGCAGTTCTTC.

The chain couples TRBV3-1 (or the pseudogene TRBV3-2) to TRBJ2-1; a weak D match, TRBD1 (6 bases). The germline CDR1 and CDR2 sequences are LGHDT and YNNKEL (reference sequence). This CDR3 has 15 residues. V lost 3 bases, J lost 3 bases, and 12 bases lay in between. CDR3 region: CASSQGWDNYNEQFF. The DNA of the CDR3 is TGTGCCAGCAGCCAGGGGTGGGACAACTACAATGAGCAGTTCTTC.

The gene calls are TRBV29-1 and TRBJ2-3, with D perhaps matching TRBD1 or TRBD2 (5 bases each). CDR1 and CDR2 (germline): SQVTM, ANQGSEA. This CDR3 has 13 residues. V was pared by 5 bases and J by 3 bases, with 12 bases between. CDR3 nucleotides: TGCAGCGTTACGGGGTGGACAACAGATACGCAGTATTTT. Its translation: CSVTGWTTDTQYF.

This clone has a single count. The chain uses TRBV7-3 and TRBJ2-1; the match to TRBD2 covers 8 bases. Trimming removed 0 bases from V and 6 bases from J; junction bases left unmatched: 4. Germline V gene lookup returns CDR1 SGHTA and CDR2 FQGTGA. The CDR3 runs to 15 residues. Here the CDR3 reads CASSLTSGTGNEQFF. The CDR3 DNA reads TGTGCCAGCAGCTTAACTAGCGGGACGGGCAATGAGCAGTTCTTC.

V is TRBV5-5 and J is TRBJ2-1; 7 bases line up with TRBD2. This CDR3 region has 16 residues. Per the germline V gene, CDR1 is SGHKS and CDR2 is YYEKEE (reference sequence). Unmatched junction bases numbered 5, after V lost 0 bases and J lost 2 bases. CDR3 sequence (DNA): TGTGCCAGCAGCTTGGGGTGGACTAGTCCCTACAATGAGCAGTTCTTC. Protein: CASSLGWTSPYNEQFF. Based on the CDR3 plus reference TRBV5-5 and TRBJ2-1, the full variable domain is DAGVTQSPTHLIKTRGQQVTLRCSPISGHKSVSWYQQVLGQGPQFIFQYYEKEERGRGNFPDRFSARQFPNYSSELNVNALLLGDSALYLCASSLGWTSPYNEQFFGPGTRLTVL.

This clone was observed once. V is TRBV7-9 and J is TRBJ1-1, with D hard to call. Trimming left V 1 base short and J 9 bases short, with 0 bases between. This CDR3 has 9 amino acids. CDR1 SEHNR and CDR2 FQNEAQ come from the germline V gene (reference sequence). The CDR3 is CASSLEAFF. CDR3 DNA: TGTGCCAGCAGCTTAGAAGCTTTCTTT.

In its sample, this clone was seen once. The chain recombines TRBV27 with TRBJ1-4; maybe TRBD1 (6 bases). Deletions cut 2 bases from V and 4 bases from J, with 8 bases between. The germline V gene has CDR1 MNHEY and CDR2 SMNVEV (reference sequence). The CDR3 has 14 residues. Written as DNA, the CDR3 is TGTGCCAGCAGTTTAGGAGGGGGTAATGAAAAACTGTTTTTT. It codes for CASSLGGGNEKLFF.

The V call is TRBV14, the J call TRBJ1-1; D perhaps matches TRBD1 (6 bases). Trimming stripped 2 bases from V and 2 bases from J, with 12 bases between. In germline, CDR1 is SGHDN, CDR2 FVKESK. This CDR3 is built from 15 residues. In DNA form, the CDR3 reads TGTGCCAGCAGCCAAAAGAGGGGGATTAACACTGAAGCTTTCTTT. This gives the protein CASSQKRGINTEAFF. The complete variable domain, with remaining parts taken from reference TRBV14 and TRBJ1-1, reads EAGVTQFPSHSVIEKGQTVTLRCDPISGHDNLYWYRRVMGKEIKFLLHFVKESKQDESGMPNNRFLAERTGGTYSTLKVQPAELEDSGVYFCASSQKRGINTEAFFGQGTRLTVV.

V gene TRBV9 combines with J gene TRBJ2-2, with D perhaps matching TRBD2 (5 bases). V was shortened by 5 bases and J by 6 bases, with 11 bases between the two germline ends. Germline CDR1 reads SGDLS; CDR2 reads YYNGEE. The CDR3 sequence is 13 residues long. As DNA, the CDR3 is TGTGCCAGCAGTGGGAGCTATTCCGGGGAGCTGTTTTTT. Its protein product is CASSGSYSGELFF.

The V gene is TRBV20-1, the J gene TRBJ2-7; D is possibly TRBD2 (6 bases). The germline V gene encodes CDR1 DFQATT and CDR2 SNEGSKA (reference sequence). CDR3 size: 13 residues. V lost 3 bases to trimming and J lost 5 bases, with 14 bases between them. This chain's CDR3 is CSASPPSVNEQYF. The CDR3 DNA follows: TGCAGTGCTAGTCCTCCTAGCGTCAACGAGCAGTACTTC.